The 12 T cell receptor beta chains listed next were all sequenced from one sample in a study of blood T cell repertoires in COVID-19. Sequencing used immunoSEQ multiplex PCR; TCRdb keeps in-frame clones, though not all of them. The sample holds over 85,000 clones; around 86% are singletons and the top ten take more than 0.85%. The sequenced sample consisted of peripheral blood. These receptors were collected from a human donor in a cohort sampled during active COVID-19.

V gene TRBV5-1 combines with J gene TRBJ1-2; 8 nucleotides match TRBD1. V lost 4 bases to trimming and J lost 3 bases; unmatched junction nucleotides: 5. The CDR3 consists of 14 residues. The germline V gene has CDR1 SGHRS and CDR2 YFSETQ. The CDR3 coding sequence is TGCGCCAGCAGCCCTTCGACAGGGGACTATGGCTACACCTTC. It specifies CASSPSTGDYGYTF.

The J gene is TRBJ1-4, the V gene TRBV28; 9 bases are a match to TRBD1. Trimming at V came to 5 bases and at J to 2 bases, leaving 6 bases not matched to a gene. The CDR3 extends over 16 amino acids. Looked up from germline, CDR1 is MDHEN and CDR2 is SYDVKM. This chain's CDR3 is CASSPGQGTTNEKLFF. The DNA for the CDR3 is TGTGCCAGCAGTCCGGGACAGGGCACGACTAATGAAAAACTGTTTTTT.

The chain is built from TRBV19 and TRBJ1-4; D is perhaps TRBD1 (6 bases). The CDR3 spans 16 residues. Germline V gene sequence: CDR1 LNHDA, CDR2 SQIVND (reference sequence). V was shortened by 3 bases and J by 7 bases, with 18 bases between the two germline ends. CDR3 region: CASSISTGKGGEKLFF. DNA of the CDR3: TGTGCCAGTAGTATCAGCACAGGGAAAGGAGGTGAAAAACTGTTTTTT.

The CDR3 nucleotides read TGTGCCAGCAGCCGGACAGGGATCTACGAGCAGTACTTC. Encoded protein: CASSRTGIYEQYF. The chain employs TRBV14 and TRBJ2-7; TRBD1 aligns across 8 bases. The CDR3 has 13 residues. The ends lost 4 bases at V and 3 bases at J; junction bases unmatched: 2. The V gene's germline CDR1 is SGHDN and CDR2 FVKESK.

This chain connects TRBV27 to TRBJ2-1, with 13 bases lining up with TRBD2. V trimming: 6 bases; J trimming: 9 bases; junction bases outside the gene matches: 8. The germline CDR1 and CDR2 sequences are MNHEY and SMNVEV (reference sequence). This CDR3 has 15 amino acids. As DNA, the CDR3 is TGTGCCAGCAGCCGACCGGGACTAGCGGGAAGTGAGCAGTTCTTC. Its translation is CASSRPGLAGSEQFF.

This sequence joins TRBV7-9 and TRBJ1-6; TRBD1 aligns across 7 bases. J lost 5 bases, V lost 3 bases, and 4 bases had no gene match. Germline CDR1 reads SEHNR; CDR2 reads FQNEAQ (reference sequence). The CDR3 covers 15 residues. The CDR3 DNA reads TGTGCCAGCAGCTTCACAGGGGAAAATAATTCACCCCTCCACTTT. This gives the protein CASSFTGENNSPLHF.

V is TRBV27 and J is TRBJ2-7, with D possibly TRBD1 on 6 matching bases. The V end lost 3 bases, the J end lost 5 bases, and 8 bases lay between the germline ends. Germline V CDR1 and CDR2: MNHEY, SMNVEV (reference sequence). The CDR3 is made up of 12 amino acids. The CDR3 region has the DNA TGTGCCAGCAGTTTGACAGGAAACGAGCAGTACTTC. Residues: CASSLTGNEQYF.

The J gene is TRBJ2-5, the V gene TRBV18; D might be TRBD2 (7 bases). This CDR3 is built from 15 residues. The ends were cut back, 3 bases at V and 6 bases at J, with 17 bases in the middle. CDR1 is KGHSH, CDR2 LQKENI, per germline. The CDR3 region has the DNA TGTGCCAGCTCACCTGAAGGGGGGGGGAAGAAGACCCAGTACTTC. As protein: CASSPEGGGKKTQYF.

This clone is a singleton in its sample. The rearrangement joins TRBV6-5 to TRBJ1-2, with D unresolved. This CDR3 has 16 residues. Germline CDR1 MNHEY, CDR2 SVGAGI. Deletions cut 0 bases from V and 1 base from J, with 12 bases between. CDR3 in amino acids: CASSYSGGEVNYGYTF. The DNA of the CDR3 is TGTGCCAGCAGTTACTCGGGAGGCGAAGTTAACTATGGCTACACCTTC.

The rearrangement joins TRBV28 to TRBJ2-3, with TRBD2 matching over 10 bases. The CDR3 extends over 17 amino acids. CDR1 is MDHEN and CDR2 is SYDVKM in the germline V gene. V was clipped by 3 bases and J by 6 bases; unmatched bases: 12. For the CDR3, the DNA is TGTGCCAGCAGTTTGGCTAGCGGGAGAAGGCGGGCGGATACGCAGTATTTT. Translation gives CASSLASGRRRADTQYF.

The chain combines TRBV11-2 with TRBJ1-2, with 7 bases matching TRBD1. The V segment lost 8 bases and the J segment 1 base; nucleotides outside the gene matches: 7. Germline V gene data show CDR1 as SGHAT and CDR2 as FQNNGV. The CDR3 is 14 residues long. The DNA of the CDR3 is TGTGCCAGCGGAGGGACAGCCTTTAACTATGGCTACACCTTC. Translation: CASGGTAFNYGYTF.

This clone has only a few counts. CDR3 amino acids: CARGGGGRQYEQYF. CDR3 sequence (DNA): TGTGCCCGCGGGGGGGGCGGGAGGCAATACGAGCAGTACTTC. This chain connects TRBV2 to TRBJ2-7, with 9 nucleotides matching TRBD2. The CDR3 spans 14 residues. Germline V gives CDR1 SNHLY, CDR2 FYNNEI. V shed 11 bases, J shed 4 bases, and the junction held 12 bases outside the gene matches.